Following are 32 T cell receptor beta chains from one sample sequenced in a study of control samples from healthy donors and cancer patients. Assay used: immunoSEQ multiplex PCR; TCRdb lists only in-frame clones, some missing. The sample contains 150,000 to 200,000 clones, roughly 89% of which appear only once. The source material was blood. These receptors originate from a woman aged 45-65 years in good health.

The V and J genes are TRBV3-1 (or the pseudogene TRBV3-2) and TRBJ1-1, with no clear D. Germline V CDR1 and CDR2: LGHDT, YNNKEL (reference sequence). The CDR3 runs to 13 residues. Trimming took off 4 bases at V and 11 bases at J, with 17 bases between the two ends. The CDR3 is CASSRPLLGRAFF. In nucleotides, the CDR3 is TGTGCCAGCAGCCGCCCCCTCCTTGGTCGGGCTTTCTTT.

The CDR3 is CASSPGAAPYNEQFF. In nucleotides, the CDR3 is TGTGCCAGCAGCCCGGGGGCGGCACCCTACAATGAGCAGTTCTTC. This sequence joins TRBV7-9 and TRBJ2-1, with D possibly called TRBD1 or TRBD2 (6 bases each). The CDR3 has 15 amino acids. Per germline, CDR1 SEHNR and CDR2 FQNEAQ (reference sequence). Trimming shortened V by 5 bases and J by 2 bases, and 13 bases separated the two germline ends.

The chain combines TRBV13 with TRBJ2-1; D not resolved. CDR3 length: 15 residues. In germline, CDR1 is PRHDT, CDR2 FYEKMQ (reference sequence). Trimming left V 0 bases short and J 0 bases short, with 6 bases between. CDR3 in DNA: TGTGCCAGCAGCTTAGGGCGGAGCTCCTACAATGAGCAGTTCTTC. It codes for CASSLGRSSYNEQFF. Full variable domain (remainder filled in from reference TRBV13 and TRBJ2-1): AAGVIQSPRHLIKEKRETATLKCYPIPRHDTVYWYQQGPGQDPQFLISFYEKMQSDKGSIPDRFSAQQFSDYHSELNMSSLELGDSALYFCASSLGRSSYNEQFFGPGTRLTVL.

V usage is TRBV9 and J usage is TRBJ2-2, with D uncertain. Germline V gives CDR1 SGDLS, CDR2 YYNGEE. This CDR3 is built from 13 residues. Deletions cut 2 bases from V and 5 bases from J, with 7 bases between. The CDR3 nucleotides read TGTGCCAGCAGCGTGGATGTTACCGGGGAGCTGTTTTTT. Translation: CASSVDVTGELFF.

The gene calls are TRBV5-4 and TRBJ2-5; TRBD2 might be the D (6 bases). V lost 2 bases to trimming and J lost 4 bases, with 12 bases between them. Germline V gene lookup returns CDR1 SGHNT and CDR2 YYREEE (reference sequence). The CDR3 has 14 residues. CDR3 loop: CASSFSGEIETQYF. The CDR3 DNA reads TGTGCCAGCAGCTTTTCGGGGGAGATAGAGACCCAGTACTTC.

This clone was found a few times. This chain's CDR3 is CASSGGTGGNTIYF. The CDR3 nucleotides read TGTGCCAGCAGCGGCGGGACAGGCGGAAACACCATATATTTT. This chain joins TRBV5-4 and TRBJ1-3; TRBD1 aligns across 8 bases. The ends lost 4 bases at V and 4 bases at J; junction bases unmatched: 4. Germline-derived CDR1 and CDR2 are SGHNT and YYREEE (reference sequence). The CDR3 runs 14 residues.

The chain employs TRBV11-3 and TRBJ2-5, with unresolved D. Germline lookup yields CDR1 SGHNT and CDR2 YENEEA. V was shortened by 1 base and J by 1 base, with 10 bases between the two germline ends. The CDR3 has 15 residues. CDR3 in amino acids: CASSLGRQTQETQYF. DNA for the CDR3: TGTGCCAGCAGCTTAGGAAGGCAGACCCAAGAGACCCAGTACTTC.

This sequence joins TRBV7-8 and TRBJ2-1, with 9 bases identical to TRBD2. The germline gives CDR1 SGHVS, CDR2 FQNEAQ. The CDR3 runs 17 residues. The V segment lost 1 base and the J segment 7 bases; nucleotides outside the gene matches: 11. CDR3 region: CASSLVGPSGVYNEQFF. For the CDR3, the DNA is TGTGCCAGCAGCTTAGTCGGTCCTAGCGGGGTCTATAATGAGCAGTTCTTC.

This clone was detected once. The rearrangement links TRBV28 to TRBJ2-6; perhaps TRBD1 as D (6 bases). The length of the CDR3 is 14 residues. CDR1 is MDHEN, CDR2 SYDVKM, per germline. The V and J ends lost 6 bases and 0 bases respectively, with 6 bases between them. The CDR3, as DNA: TGTGCCAGCAGGACAGGCTCTGGGGCCAACGTCCTGACTTTC. Protein: CASRTGSGANVLTF.

V and J are TRBV23-1 and TRBJ2-7; D uncertain. TRBV23-1 has ORF status, its function being uncertain. This CDR3 has 18 residues. Trimming removed 3 bases from V and 3 bases from J, with 24 bases in between. CDR3 region: CASSHPYYAADLIYEQYF. The CDR3 region has the DNA TGCGCCAGCAGTCACCCCTATTATGCCGCGGATTTAATCTACGAGCAGTACTTC.

This clone was counted a few times. This chain joins TRBV9 and TRBJ2-3; 7 nucleotides agree with TRBD1. Trimming at V came to 4 bases and at J to 5 bases, leaving 13 bases not matched to a gene. The CDR3 totals 16 residues. The germline V gene has CDR1 SGDLS and CDR2 YYNGEE. DNA of the CDR3: TGTGCCAGCAGCTCTCGGATGGACAGGCCCGGAGATACGCAGTATTTT. This translates into CASSSRMDRPGDTQYF.

The V gene is TRBV6-5, the J gene TRBJ2-7; D is possibly TRBD2 (5 bases). Germline CDR1 is MNHEY and CDR2 is SVGAGI. The V and J ends lost 7 bases and 6 bases respectively, with 19 bases between them. The CDR3 has 14 amino acids. CDR3: CASIGLSRPREQYF. The CDR3 nucleotides are TGTGCCAGCATTGGACTTTCTAGGCCCCGCGAGCAGTACTTC.

This chain uses TRBV4-1 with TRBJ2-1, with a tentative D call TRBD1 (6 bases). The CDR3 length is 15 residues. Germline assignment: CDR1 MGHRA and CDR2 YSYEKL. Trimming removed 5 bases from V and 3 bases from J, with 14 bases in between. The CDR3 loop is CASSTRGGYYNEQFF. DNA for the CDR3: TGCGCCAGCAGCACCCGTGGGGGCTACTACAATGAGCAGTTCTTC.

This clone was picked up a small number of times. V gene TRBV7-9 combines with J gene TRBJ1-4; D unresolved. Between the trimmed V and J ends, which lost 3 bases and 8 bases, there was a span of 10 bases. There are 13 residues in the CDR3. Germline CDR1 and CDR2: SEHNR and FQNEAQ (reference sequence). The CDR3 DNA reads TGTGCCAGCAGCTTGACTGTGATAGAAAAACTGTTTTTT. Protein: CASSLTVIEKLFF.

V usage is TRBV12-3 or TRBV12-4 and J usage is TRBJ2-6; D gene unclear. V was cut by 3 bases and J by 0 bases, with 0 bases left in between. The CDR3 totals 13 residues. The CDR3 spells CASSFSGANVLTF. In DNA, the CDR3 is TGTGCCAGCAGTTTCTCTGGGGCCAACGTCCTGACTTTC.

The chain has TRBV20-1 and TRBJ1-1; TRBD1 is a possible D gene (6 bases). CDR3 length equals 10 residues. V was shortened by 3 bases and J by 11 bases, with 10 bases between the two germline ends. Germline-derived CDR1 and CDR2 are DFQATT and SNEGSKA (reference sequence). CDR3 amino acids: CSASRGFAFF. CDR3 DNA: TGCAGTGCTAGTAGGGGGTTCGCTTTCTTT.

This rearrangement joins TRBV4-3 to TRBJ1-2; D is undetermined. This CDR3 region has 13 residues. The germline V gene encodes CDR1 LGHNA and CDR2 YSLEER. Trimming shortened V by 0 bases and J by 8 bases, and 10 bases separated the two germline ends. The DNA for the CDR3 is TGCGCCAGCAGCCAAGATCAGGTGGGCGGCTACACCTTC. Amino acids: CASSQDQVGGYTF.

The rearrangement uses TRBV7-9 and TRBJ1-2; the D is unclear. CDR3 length: 13 residues. Germline CDR1 reads SEHNR; CDR2 reads FQNEAQ (reference sequence). V was shortened by 5 bases and J by 2 bases, with 9 bases between the two germline ends. Here the CDR3 reads CASSTAGNYGYTF. The DNA for the CDR3 is TGTGCCAGCAGCACGGCGGGGAACTATGGCTACACCTTC.

The rearrangement joins TRBV2 to TRBJ1-5; D gene unclear. CDR1 and CDR2 (germline): SNHLY, FYNNEI. The CDR3 has 14 amino acids. V shed 6 bases and J shed 3 bases, with 12 bases lying between them. The CDR3 region has the DNA TGTGCCAGCAGCAGCACAGTGAACAATCAGCCCCAGCATTTT. It yields the protein CASSSTVNNQPQHF.

V and J are TRBV6-4 and TRBJ2-1; TRBD2 matches 11 bases. V dropped 5 bases and J dropped 5; count of bases not matched to a gene: 5. The CDR3 covers 15 residues. The germline V gene has CDR1 MRHNA and CDR2 SNTAGT. This CDR3 reads CASSPLAGGNNEQFF. The CDR3 DNA is TGTGCCAGCAGTCCATTAGCGGGGGGGAACAATGAGCAGTTCTTC.

CDR3 amino acids: CASSNNLGTSGGSFF. In nucleotides, the CDR3 is TGTGCCAGCAGCAACAACTTGGGGACTAGCGGGGGGTCGTTCTTC. V usage is TRBV3-1 (or the pseudogene TRBV3-2) and J usage is TRBJ2-1; TRBD2 aligns across 15 bases. Germline V gives CDR1 LGHDT, CDR2 YNNKEL (reference sequence). The V segment lost 5 bases and the J segment 15 bases; nucleotides outside the gene matches: 11. The CDR3 sequence is 15 residues long.

The chain has TRBV11-2 and TRBJ1-1, with no clear D. The CDR3 totals 15 residues. V was clipped by 1 base and J by 1 base, with 10 bases between them. The germline V gene encodes CDR1 SGHAT and CDR2 FQNNGV. Here the CDR3 reads CASSLGAYANTEAFF. The CDR3 DNA is TGTGCCAGCAGCTTAGGAGCCTACGCGAACACTGAAGCTTTCTTT.

The V call is TRBV10-2, the J call TRBJ1-1; no clear D gene. The CDR3 covers 11 residues. Germline V gene sequence: CDR1 WSHSY, CDR2 SAAADI. Trimming removed 3 bases at V and 8 bases at J, with 7 bases between. The DNA of the CDR3 is TGCGCCAGCAGTGATTCCGTCGAAGCTTTCTTT. Translated, it gives CASSDSVEAFF.

The chain joins TRBV6-2 or TRBV6-3 to TRBJ2-2, with D possibly TRBD2 on 5 matching bases. CDR1 and CDR2 from the germline V gene are MNHEY and SVGEGT. The CDR3 totals 14 residues. Trimming left V 5 bases short and J 1 base short, with 8 bases between. CDR3 sequence: CASSPGKNTGELFF. CDR3 coding DNA: TGTGCCAGCAGTCCGGGGAAGAACACCGGGGAGCTGTTTTTT.

The V call is TRBV6-6, the J call TRBJ1-4, with D possibly being TRBD1 (5 bases). CDR1 and CDR2 from the germline V gene are MNHNY and SVGAGI (reference sequence). The CDR3 totals 14 residues. Deletions cut 7 bases from V and 5 bases from J, with 14 bases between. The CDR3: CASTQTAQNEKLFF. DNA of the CDR3: TGTGCCAGCACCCAGACAGCACAGAATGAAAAACTGTTTTTT.

The chain couples TRBV4-1 to TRBJ1-5; 7 positions agree with TRBD1. The CDR3 consists of 15 residues. Germline loops: CDR1 MGHRA, CDR2 YSYEKL. With 0 bases clipped from V and 4 bases from J, the junction kept 3 bases outside the gene matches. CDR3 nucleotide sequence: TGCGCCAGCAGCCAAGAAGGGACAGAGAATCAGCCCCAGCATTTT. This gives the protein CASSQEGTENQPQHF.

Regarding this clone: Relative to the germline gene, one junction end is altered; a read error may explain this. J is TRBJ2-7 and V is TRBV10-3; D is possibly TRBD2 (6 bases). The CDR3 runs 12 residues. Germline V lookup: CDR1 ENHRY, CDR2 SYGVKD. The CDR3 DNA follows: TGTGCCATCAGCCGGCAGGGAGGCGCGGTCGACTTC. It is translated as CAISRQGGAVDF.

The chain joins TRBV27 to TRBJ2-7; possibly TRBD1 for D (6 bases). The V and J ends lost 2 bases and 0 bases respectively, with 8 bases between them. The CDR3 sequence is 14 residues long. CDR1 is MNHEY, CDR2 SMNVEV, per germline (reference sequence). This CDR3 is CASSLIGGSYEQYF. CDR3 coding DNA: TGTGCCAGCAGTTTAATAGGGGGCTCCTACGAGCAGTACTTC.

This clone was seen a few times. This chain uses TRBV5-4 with TRBJ1-5; TRBD1 matches at 7 bases. The CDR3 has 15 residues. Germline trimming cut 0 bases from V and 5 bases from J; bases unmatched to any gene: 5. Germline lookup yields CDR1 SGHNT and CDR2 YYREEE (reference sequence). CDR3 in DNA: TGTGCCAGCAGCTTGGGGCGGGACAGTGATCAGCCCCAGCATTTT. Amino acid sequence: CASSLGRDSDQPQHF.

The chain is built from TRBV9 and TRBJ2-1, with a tentative D call TRBD2 (5 bases). CDR1 is SGDLS and CDR2 is YYNGEE in the germline V gene. The V and J ends lost 6 bases and 8 bases respectively, with 12 bases between them. This CDR3 is 12 amino acids long. CDR3 in DNA: TGTGCCAGCAACTCGGAGGACTATGAGCAGTTCTTC. This translates into CASNSEDYEQFF. The full variable domain, with the rest looked up from reference TRBV9 and TRBJ2-1, is DSGVTQTPKHLITATGQRVTLRCSPRSGDLSVYWYQQSLDQGLQFLIQYYNGEERAKGNILERFSAQQFPDLHSELNLSSLELGDSALYFCASNSEDYEQFFGPGTRLTVL.

J is TRBJ1-1 and V is TRBV5-5; possibly TRBD1 for D (6 bases). The CDR3 is 14 amino acids. Trimming removed 0 bases from V and 0 bases from J, with 6 bases in between. Germline V gene lookup returns CDR1 SGHKS and CDR2 YYEKEE (reference sequence). The CDR3 region is CASSLGTVNTEAFF. CDR3 sequence (DNA): TGTGCCAGCAGCTTGGGGACAGTGAACACTGAAGCTTTCTTT.

The chain couples TRBV19 to TRBJ1-5, with 7 bases matching TRBD1. The CDR3 has 16 residues. V was clipped by 6 bases and J by 7 bases; unmatched bases: 15. Germline values: CDR1 LNHDA, CDR2 SQIVND (reference sequence). The CDR3, as DNA: TGTGCCAGTAGACTGGAGGGCCGACAGGGCTACCAGCCCCAGCATTTT. It codes for CASRLEGRQGYQPQHF.